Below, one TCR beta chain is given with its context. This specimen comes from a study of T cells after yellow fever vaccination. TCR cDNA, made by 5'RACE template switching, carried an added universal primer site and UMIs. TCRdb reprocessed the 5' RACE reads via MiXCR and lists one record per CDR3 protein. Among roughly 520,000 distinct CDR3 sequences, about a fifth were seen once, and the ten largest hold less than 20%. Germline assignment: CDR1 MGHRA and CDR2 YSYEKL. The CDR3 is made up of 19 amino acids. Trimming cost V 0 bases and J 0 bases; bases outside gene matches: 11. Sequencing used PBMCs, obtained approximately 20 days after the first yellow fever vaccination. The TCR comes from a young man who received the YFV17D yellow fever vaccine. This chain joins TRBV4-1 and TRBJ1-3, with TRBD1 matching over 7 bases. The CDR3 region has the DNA TGCGCCAGCAGCCAAGAGAATCCCCACAGGGGACACTCTGGAAACACCATATATTTT. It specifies CASSQENPHRGHSGNTIYF.